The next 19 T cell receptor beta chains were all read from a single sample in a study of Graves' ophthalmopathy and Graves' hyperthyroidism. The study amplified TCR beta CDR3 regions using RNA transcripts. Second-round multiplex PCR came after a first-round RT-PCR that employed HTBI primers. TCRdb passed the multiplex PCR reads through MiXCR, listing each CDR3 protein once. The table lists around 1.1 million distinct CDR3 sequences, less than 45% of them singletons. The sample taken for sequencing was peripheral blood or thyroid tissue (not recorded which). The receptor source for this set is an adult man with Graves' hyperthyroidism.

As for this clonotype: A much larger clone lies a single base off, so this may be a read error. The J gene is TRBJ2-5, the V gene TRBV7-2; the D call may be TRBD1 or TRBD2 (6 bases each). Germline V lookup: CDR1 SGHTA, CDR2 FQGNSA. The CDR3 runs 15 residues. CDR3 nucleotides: TGTGCCAGCAGCGATGCGGGACACCGCACGGGGACCCATTACTTC. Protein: CASSDAGHRTGTHYF.

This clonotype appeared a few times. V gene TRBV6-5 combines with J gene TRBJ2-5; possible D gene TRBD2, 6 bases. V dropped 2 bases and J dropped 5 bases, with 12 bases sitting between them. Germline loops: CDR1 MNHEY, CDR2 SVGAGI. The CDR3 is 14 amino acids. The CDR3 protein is CASSYGPGVETQYF. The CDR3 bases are TGTGCCAGCAGTTACGGTCCGGGAGTGGAGACCCAGTACTTC.

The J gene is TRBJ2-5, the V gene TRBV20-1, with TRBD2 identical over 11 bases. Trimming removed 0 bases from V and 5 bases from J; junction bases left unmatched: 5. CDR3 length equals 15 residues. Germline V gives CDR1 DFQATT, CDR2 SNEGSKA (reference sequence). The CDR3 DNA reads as TGCAGTGCTAGAGATCGGATAGCGGGGGGGGAGACCCAGTACTTC. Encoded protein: CSARDRIAGGETQYF.

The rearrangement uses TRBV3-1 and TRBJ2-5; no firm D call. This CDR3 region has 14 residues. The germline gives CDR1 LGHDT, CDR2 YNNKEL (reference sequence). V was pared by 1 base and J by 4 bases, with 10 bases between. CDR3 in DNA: TGTGCCAGCAGCCAAGTATCGCGGCGAGAGACCCAGTACTTC. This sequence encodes CASSQVSRRETQYF.

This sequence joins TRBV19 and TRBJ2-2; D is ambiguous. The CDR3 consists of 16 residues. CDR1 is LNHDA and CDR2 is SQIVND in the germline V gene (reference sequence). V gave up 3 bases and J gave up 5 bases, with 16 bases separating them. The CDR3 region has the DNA TGTGCCAGTAGTATGCCGATGTTCTCTTGGACCGGGGAGCTGTTTTTT. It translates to CASSMPMFSWTGELFF.

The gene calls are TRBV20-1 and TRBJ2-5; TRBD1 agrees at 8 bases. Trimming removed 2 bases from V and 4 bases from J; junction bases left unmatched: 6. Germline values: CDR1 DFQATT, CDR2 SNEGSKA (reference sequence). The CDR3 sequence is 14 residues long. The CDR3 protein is CSARKTGDRETQYF. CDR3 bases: TGCAGTGCTAGAAAGACAGGGGATCGAGAGACCCAGTACTTC.

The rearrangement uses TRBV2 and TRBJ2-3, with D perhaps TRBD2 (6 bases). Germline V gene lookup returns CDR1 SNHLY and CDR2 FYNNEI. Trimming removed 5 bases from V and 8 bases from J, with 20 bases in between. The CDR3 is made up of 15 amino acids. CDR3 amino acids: CASSSRGKGSGTQYF. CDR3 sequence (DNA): TGTGCCAGCAGTTCTCGCGGGAAGGGGTCTGGTACGCAGTATTTT.

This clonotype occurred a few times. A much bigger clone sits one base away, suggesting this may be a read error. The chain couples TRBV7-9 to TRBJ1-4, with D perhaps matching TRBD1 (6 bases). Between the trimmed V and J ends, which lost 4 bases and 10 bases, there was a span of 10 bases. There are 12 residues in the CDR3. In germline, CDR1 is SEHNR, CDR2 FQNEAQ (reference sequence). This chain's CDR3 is CASSSDSGKLFF. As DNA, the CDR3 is TGTGCCAGCAGCTCGGACAGTGGAAAACTGTTTTTT.

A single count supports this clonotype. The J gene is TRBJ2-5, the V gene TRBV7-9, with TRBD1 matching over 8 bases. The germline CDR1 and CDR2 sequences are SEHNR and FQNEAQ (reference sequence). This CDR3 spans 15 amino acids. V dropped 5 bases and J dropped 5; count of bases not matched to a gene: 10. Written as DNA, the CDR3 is TGTGCCAGCAGCCGGGACCAGGGGGCCGAGGAGACCCAGTACTTC. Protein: CASSRDQGAEETQYF.

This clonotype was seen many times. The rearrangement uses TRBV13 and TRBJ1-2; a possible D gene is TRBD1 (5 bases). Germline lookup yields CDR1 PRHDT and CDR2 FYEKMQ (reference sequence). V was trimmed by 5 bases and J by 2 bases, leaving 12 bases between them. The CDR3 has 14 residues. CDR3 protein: CASSPETENYGYTF. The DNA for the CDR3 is TGTGCCAGCAGCCCCGAGACAGAGAACTATGGCTACACCTTC.

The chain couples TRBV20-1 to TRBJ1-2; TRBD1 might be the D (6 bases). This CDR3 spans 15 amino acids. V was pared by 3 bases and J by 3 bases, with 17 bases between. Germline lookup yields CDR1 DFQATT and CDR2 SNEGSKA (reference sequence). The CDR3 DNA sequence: TGCAGTGCTAGCAATACTGGGGGGCGGGACTATGGCTACACCTTC. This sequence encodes CSASNTGGRDYGYTF.

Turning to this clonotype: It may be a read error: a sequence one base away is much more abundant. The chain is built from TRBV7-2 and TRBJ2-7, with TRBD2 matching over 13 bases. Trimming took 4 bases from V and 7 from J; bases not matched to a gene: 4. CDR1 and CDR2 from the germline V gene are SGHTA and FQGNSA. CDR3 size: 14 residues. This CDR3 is CASSSGGLAGEQYF. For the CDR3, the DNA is TGTGCCAGCAGCTCAGGGGGACTAGCGGGGGAGCAGTACTTC.

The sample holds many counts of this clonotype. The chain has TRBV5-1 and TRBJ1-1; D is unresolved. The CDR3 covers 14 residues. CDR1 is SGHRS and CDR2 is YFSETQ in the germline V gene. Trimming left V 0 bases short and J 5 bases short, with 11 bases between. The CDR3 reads CASSLEAQRTEAFF. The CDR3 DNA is TGCGCCAGCAGCTTGGAGGCCCAGAGAACTGAAGCTTTCTTT. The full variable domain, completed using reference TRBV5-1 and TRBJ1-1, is KAGVTQTPRYLIKTRGQQVTLSCSPISGHRSVSWYQQTPGQGLQFLFEYFSETQRNKGNFPGRFSGRQFSNSRSEMNVSTLELGDSALYLCASSLEAQRTEAFFGQGTRLTVV.

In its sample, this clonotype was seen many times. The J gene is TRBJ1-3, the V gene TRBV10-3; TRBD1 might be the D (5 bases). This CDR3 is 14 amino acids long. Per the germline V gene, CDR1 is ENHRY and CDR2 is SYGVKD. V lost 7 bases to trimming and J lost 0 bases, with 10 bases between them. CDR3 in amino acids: CAIMQGSSGNTIYF. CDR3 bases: TGTGCCATCATGCAGGGAAGCTCTGGAAACACCATATATTTT.

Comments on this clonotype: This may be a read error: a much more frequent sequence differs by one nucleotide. The CDR3 here is CASGPGFGEAFF. CDR3 DNA: TGTGCCAGCGGGCCAGGGTTCGGTGAAGCTTTCTTT. The chain employs TRBV25-1 and TRBJ1-1; tentative D call: TRBD1 (5 bases). Trimming took 8 bases from V and 7 from J, leaving 14 bases between them. The CDR3 has 12 amino acids. The germline gives CDR1 MGHDK, CDR2 SYGVNS. Together with reference TRBV25-1 and TRBJ1-1, the CDR3 gives the full variable domain: EADIYQTPRYLVIGTGKKITLECSQTMGHDKMYWYQQDPGMELHLIHYSYGVNSTEKGDLSSESTVSRIRTEHFPLTLESARPSHTSQYLCASGPGFGEAFFGQGTRLTVV.

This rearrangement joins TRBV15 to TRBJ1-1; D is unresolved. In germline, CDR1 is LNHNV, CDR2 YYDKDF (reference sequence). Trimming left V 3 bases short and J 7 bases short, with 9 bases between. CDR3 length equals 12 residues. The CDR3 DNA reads TGTGCCACCAGCAGCGATCAGGTTGAAGCTTTCTTT. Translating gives CATSSDQVEAFF.

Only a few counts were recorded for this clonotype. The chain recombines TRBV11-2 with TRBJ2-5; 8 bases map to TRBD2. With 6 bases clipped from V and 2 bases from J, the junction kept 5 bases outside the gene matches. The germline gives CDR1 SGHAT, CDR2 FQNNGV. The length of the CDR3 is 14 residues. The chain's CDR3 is CASRFGGEQETQYF. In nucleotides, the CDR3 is TGTGCCAGCAGGTTCGGGGGGGAGCAAGAGACCCAGTACTTC.

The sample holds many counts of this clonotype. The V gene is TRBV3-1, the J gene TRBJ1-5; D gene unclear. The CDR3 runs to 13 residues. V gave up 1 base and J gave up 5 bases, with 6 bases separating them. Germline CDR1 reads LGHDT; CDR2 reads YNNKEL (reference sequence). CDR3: CASSQGFDQPQHF. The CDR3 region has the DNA TGTGCCAGCAGCCAAGGATTTGATCAGCCCCAGCATTTT.

CDR3 in DNA: TGCAGTGCTAGATTCCAGGTGAATCAGCCCCAGCATTTT. Protein: CSARFQVNQPQHF. The chain carries TRBV20-1 and TRBJ1-5, with D unresolved. In germline, CDR1 is DFQATT, CDR2 SNEGSKA (reference sequence). Trimming pared 2 bases from V and 4 bases from J, leaving 9 bases between. This CDR3 spans 13 amino acids.